These 2 T cell receptor beta chains came from one sample sequenced in a study of PD-L1 blockade in urothelial cancer. Assay used: immunoSEQ multiplex PCR; TCRdb lists only in-frame clones, some missing. The sample contains 85,000 to 90,000 clones, roughly 90% of which appear only once. Time point here: pretreatment peripheral blood. Here the sequenced sample was PBMCs, taken around atezolizumab (anti-PD-L1) treatment. The origin of the receptors is a woman aged 80 or over with urothelial cancer.

The chain combines TRBV5-5 with TRBJ1-1; D uncertain. The CDR3 is 14 residues long. Trimming removed 4 bases at V and 1 base at J, with 11 bases between. From germline, CDR1 is SGHKS and CDR2 YYEKEE (reference sequence). CDR3 amino acids: CASSPPGGNTEAFF. CDR3 DNA: TGTGCCAGCAGCCCGCCGGGAGGGAACACTGAAGCTTTCTTT.

V is TRBV28 and J is TRBJ2-7; D unclear. V lost 5 bases to trimming and J lost 9 bases, with 20 bases between them. The germline gives CDR1 MDHEN, CDR2 SYDVKM. This CDR3 has 14 amino acids. CDR3 loop: CASSPPRVERGQYF. Written as DNA, the CDR3 is TGTGCCAGCAGTCCTCCCCGGGTGGAAAGAGGGCAGTACTTC.